Below are 20 T cell receptor beta chains sequenced from a single sample in a study of vaccination effects on CD4 cells after COVID-19. Sequencing was preceded by expansion of antigen-specific CD4+ T cells with viral peptide pools in the ViraFEST assay. Cultured cells yielded isolated CD4+ T cells after nine to ten days. Everyone in the study got two shots of either the BNT162b2 or mRNA-1273 vaccine. These receptors have no identified antigens. Clones were sequenced by immunoSEQ multiplex PCR, and TCRdb holds only the in-frame ones, with some missing. In the table there are some 17,000 clones, almost 70% of which are singletons. The specimen was CD4+ T cells from PBMCs cultured with SARS-CoV-2 spike peptides, collected after COVID-19 vaccination. These TCRs come from a human donor who received a COVID-19 vaccine.

The V and J genes are TRBV30 and TRBJ1-4; unclear D gene. Germline V gene sequence: CDR1 GTSNPN, CDR2 SVGIG (reference sequence). The CDR3 consists of 13 residues. The CDR3 nucleotides are TGTGCGGGGAGCGAGGGATCTAGCGAAAAACTGTTTTTT. This encodes CAGSEGSSEKLFF.

In its sample, this clone ranks as medium-sized (0.01 to 0.1%). This same CDR3 is encoded by further DNA sequences in the sample. This rearrangement joins TRBV28 to TRBJ1-1; D uncertain. The V and J ends lost 3 bases and 1 base respectively, with 6 bases between them. Germline-derived CDR1 and CDR2 are MDHEN and SYDVKM. CDR3 length: 13 amino acids. The DNA for the CDR3 is TGTGCCAGCAGTTTCCGGCGGAACACTGAAGCTTTCTTT. It translates to CASSFRRNTEAFF.

The rearrangement joins TRBV3-1 (or the pseudogene TRBV3-2) to TRBJ2-3, with a tentative D call TRBD2 (7 bases). CDR1 is LGHDT and CDR2 is YNNKEL in the germline V gene (reference sequence). This CDR3 is 17 amino acids long. V gave up 0 bases and J gave up 2 bases, with 15 bases separating them. This chain's CDR3 is CASSQDAQRGHTDTQYF. The CDR3 region has the DNA TGTGCCAGCAGCCAAGATGCCCAGCGGGGACACACAGATACGCAGTATTTT.

This clone was recorded a few times. The chain is built from TRBV7-8 and TRBJ1-1; D possibly corresponds to TRBD1 (5 bases). Germline V CDR1 and CDR2: SGHVS, FQNEAQ. Trimming removed 7 bases from V and 1 base from J, with 10 bases in between. This CDR3 is built from 13 residues. CDR3 residues: CASTVGANTEAFF. CDR3 nucleotide sequence: TGTGCCAGCACCGTAGGGGCGAACACTGAAGCTTTCTTT. Together with reference TRBV7-8 and TRBJ1-1, the CDR3 gives the full variable domain: GAGVSQSPRYKVAKRGQDVALRCDPISGHVSLFWYQQALGQGPEFLTYFQNEAQLDKSGLPSDRFFAERPEGSVSTLKIQRTQQEDSAVYLCASTVGANTEAFFGQGTRLTVV.

Within the sample, this clone is medium-sized (0.01 to 0.1%). V and J are TRBV2 and TRBJ2-2; D gene unclear. V lost 0 bases and J 6 bases, leaving 5 bases between the germline ends. There are 13 residues in the CDR3. Germline CDR1 SNHLY, CDR2 FYNNEI. The CDR3 reads CASSEAPAGELFF. The CDR3 DNA follows: TGTGCCAGCAGTGAAGCGCCGGCCGGGGAGCTGTTTTTT.

This clone occurred a few times. The chain recombines TRBV7-9 with TRBJ2-1; D remains ambiguous. Trimming stripped 1 base from V and 3 bases from J, with 4 bases between. The germline CDR1 and CDR2 sequences are SEHNR and FQNEAQ (reference sequence). This CDR3 comprises 13 residues. As DNA, the CDR3 is TGTGCCAGCAGCTTAGGGTTCTACAATGAGCAGTTCTTC. This codes for CASSLGFYNEQFF.

J is TRBJ2-5 and V is TRBV30; TRBD2 aligns across 8 bases. Per germline, CDR1 GTSNPN and CDR2 SVGIG (reference sequence). The CDR3 runs to 16 residues. J lost 0 bases, V lost 1 base, and 7 bases had no gene match. The CDR3 coding sequence is TGTGCCTGGAGTGGTGGGCCTAGCGGGTACCAAGAGACCCAGTACTTC. Protein sequence: CAWSGGPSGYQETQYF.

The J gene is TRBJ2-3, the V gene TRBV5-1; 8 nucleotides match TRBD2. The CDR3 totals 16 residues. Germline CDR1 is SGHRS and CDR2 is YFSETQ. J lost 4 bases, V lost 4 bases, and 11 bases had no gene match. This CDR3 is CASSQRDPGGADTQYF. CDR3 bases: TGCGCCAGCAGCCAAAGGGACCCCGGGGGGGCAGATACGCAGTATTTT.

This chain joins TRBV5-8 and TRBJ2-7, with D possibly matching TRBD2 (5 bases). Germline values: CDR1 SGHTS, CDR2 YDEGEE. The CDR3 sequence is 14 residues long. V was pared by 8 bases and J by 3 bases, with 18 bases between. CDR3 DNA sequence: TGTGCCAGTCAAGGAGACGGGGTCATCTACGAGCAGTACTTC. It encodes CASQGDGVIYEQYF.

This chain joins TRBV10-3 and TRBJ1-4; 7 nucleotides agree with TRBD1. V lost 8 bases, J lost 5 bases, and 5 bases stayed unmatched. This CDR3 is 13 amino acids long. The germline V gene encodes CDR1 ENHRY and CDR2 SYGVKD. CDR3 sequence (DNA): TGTGCCATCGGGGACAGCGGGAATGAAAAACTGTTTTTT. Translation: CAIGDSGNEKLFF.

This clone was seen more than once but under ten times. The chain links TRBV18 to TRBJ1-1; TRBD1 matches 10 bases. With V trimmed by 3 bases and J by 10 bases, 5 bases remained unmatched. Germline CDR1 reads KGHSH; CDR2 reads LQKENI. The CDR3 has 13 amino acids. The CDR3: CASSPGTGEGAFF. DNA of the CDR3: TGTGCCAGCTCACCGGGGACAGGGGAGGGAGCTTTCTTT.

The J gene is TRBJ1-2, the V gene TRBV25-1; D gene unclear. The CDR3 spans 12 residues. Trimming stripped 0 bases from V and 2 bases from J, with 1 base between. Germline CDR1 is MGHDK and CDR2 is SYGVNS. This CDR3 is CASSEYNYGYTF. The CDR3 bases are TGTGCCAGCAGTGAATACAACTATGGCTACACCTTC.

The CDR3 reads CASSDSRKTGTCGGSPEQYF. The CDR3 DNA reads TGTGCCAGCAGTGACTCGAGAAAGACAGGGACCTGCGGAGGTTCTCCGGAGCAGTACTTC. This sequence joins TRBV6-4 and TRBJ2-7; 7 bases fit TRBD1. Germline V gene data show CDR1 as MRHNA and CDR2 as SNTAGT. After removal of 0 bases from V and 7 bases from J, the junction contained 24 bases not matched to a gene. The CDR3 is 20 amino acids.

The chain has TRBV20-1 and TRBJ1-2; D unclear. Trimming pared 5 bases from V and 2 bases from J, leaving 6 bases between. Germline CDR1 and CDR2: DFQATT and SNEGSKA (reference sequence). CDR3 length: 11 amino acids. The CDR3 DNA reads as TGCAGTGCTCGGGAAAACTATGGCTACACCTTC. It is translated as CSARENYGYTF.

V gene TRBV19 combines with J gene TRBJ2-2; TRBD2 matches 9 bases. The germline V gene has CDR1 LNHDA and CDR2 SQIVND (reference sequence). Losses at the gene ends were 6 bases for V and 7 bases for J; bases not matched to a gene: 12. This CDR3 comprises 16 residues. The DNA for the CDR3 is TGTGCCAGTAGGCCACCTTGGCGGGGGGGCCTCGGGGAGCTGTTTTTT. This sequence encodes CASRPPWRGGLGELFF.

V is TRBV7-8 and J is TRBJ1-2; D perhaps matches TRBD1 (6 bases). CDR3 length: 17 amino acids. Germline CDR1 reads SGHVS; CDR2 reads FQNEAQ. Trimming took 5 bases from V and 0 from J, leaving 19 bases between them. CDR3 amino acids: CASSRGSGTHPNYGYTF. CDR3 bases: TGTGCCAGCAGCCGAGGCTCCGGGACACATCCTAACTATGGCTACACCTTC.

V and J are TRBV11-2 and TRBJ1-1; 8 nucleotides line up with TRBD1. This CDR3 is 14 amino acids long. Germline V gene data show CDR1 as SGHAT and CDR2 as FQNNGV. V was clipped by 3 bases and J by 1 base; unmatched bases: 1. The CDR3 here is CASSFGQGNTEAFF. The CDR3 nucleotides are TGTGCCAGCAGCTTTGGACAGGGGAACACTGAAGCTTTCTTT.

The V call is TRBV5-1, the J call TRBJ2-3; 9 nucleotides agree with TRBD1. The trim removed 4 bases at V and 3 bases at J, leaving 6 bases unmatched. The CDR3 has 15 residues. Germline V CDR1 and CDR2: SGHRS, YFSETQ. CDR3 DNA sequence: TGCGCCAGCAGCCCGGACGACAGGGGGACAGATACGCAGTATTTT. It encodes CASSPDDRGTDTQYF.

The J gene is TRBJ2-3, the V gene TRBV5-1; 7 bases are shared with TRBD1. Germline assignment: CDR1 SGHRS and CDR2 YFSETQ. The CDR3 sequence is 16 residues long. Losses at the gene ends were 1 base for V and 1 base for J; bases not matched to a gene: 6. DNA of the CDR3: TGCGCCAGCAGCTTGTTCGGTACAGGGGGCACAGATACGCAGTATTTT. Its translation is CASSLFGTGGTDTQYF.

The table lists this clone with a few counts. The chain joins TRBV2 to TRBJ1-5; D unclear. The CDR3 has 11 amino acids. V was trimmed by 6 bases and J by 11 bases, leaving 11 bases between them. The germline gives CDR1 SNHLY, CDR2 FYNNEI. CDR3 amino acids: CASRADGSQHF. CDR3 nucleotides: TGTGCCAGCAGGGCGGACGGGTCCCAGCATTTT. The entire variable domain, with the rest obtained from reference TRBV2 and TRBJ1-5, is as follows: EPEVTQTPSHQVTQMGQEVILRCVPISNHLYFYWYRQILGQKVEFLVSFYNNEISEKSEIFDDQFSVERPDGSNFTLKIRSTKLEDSAMYFCASRADGSQHFGDGTRLSIL.